What follows are 14 T cell receptor beta chains derived from one specimen sequenced in a study of vaccination effects on CD4 cells after COVID-19. These receptors have no identified antigens. Prior to sequencing, the ViraFEST assay stimulated PBMC with viral peptide pools, which expanded the antigen-specific CD4+ T cells. Cultured cells yielded isolated CD4+ T cells after 10 days. Vaccine recipients lacked prior SARS-CoV-2 infection and had negative nucleocapsid antibodies. The repertoire was sequenced with immunoSEQ multiplex PCR; TCRdb's copy has only in-frame clones and lacks some. The sample has about 70,000 clones, under 90% seen once. Material: CD4+ T cells from PBMCs cultured with SARS-CoV-2 spike peptides, obtained before COVID-19 vaccination. These receptors all come from a human donor who received a COVID-19 vaccine.

This clone has just a few counts. The V gene is TRBV28, the J gene TRBJ1-1; D possibly corresponds to TRBD1 (6 bases). This CDR3 has 16 amino acids. Germline V gene data show CDR1 as MDHEN and CDR2 as SYDVKM. Trimming left V 10 bases short and J 0 bases short, with 21 bases between. The CDR3 here is CATRTLQGSMNTEAFF. As DNA, the CDR3 is TGTGCCACCCGAACGTTACAGGGCTCGATGAACACTGAAGCTTTCTTT.

The chain carries TRBV7-2 and TRBJ2-2; no clear D gene. There are 12 residues in the CDR3. In germline, CDR1 is SGHTA, CDR2 FQGNSA. Trimming pared 3 bases from V and 8 bases from J, leaving 7 bases between. CDR3 sequence: CASSFSRGELFF. The CDR3 DNA is TGTGCCAGCAGCTTTTCGAGGGGGGAGCTGTTTTTT.

The V call is TRBV29-1, the J call TRBJ2-5; perhaps TRBD2 as D (6 bases). This CDR3 spans 14 amino acids. Germline V gene sequence: CDR1 SQVTM, CDR2 ANQGSEA. V was pared by 7 bases and J by 2 bases, with 17 bases between. CDR3 DNA: TGCAGCGCAAGACCAGGAGGGCCGCAAGAGACCCAGTACTTC. This codes for CSARPGGPQETQYF. The variable domain in full, completed from reference TRBV29-1 and TRBJ2-5, reads SAVISQKPSRDICQRGTSLTIQCQVDSQVTMMFWYRQQPGQSLTLIATANQGSEATYESGFVIDKFPISRPNLTFSTLTVSNMSPEDSSIYLCSARPGGPQETQYFGPGTRLLVL.

The chain combines TRBV24-1 with TRBJ2-5; D assignment may be TRBD1 or TRBD2 (5 bases each). Trimming cost V 6 bases and J 5 bases, with 12 bases left between them. Germline assignment: CDR1 KGHDR and CDR2 SFDVKD. The CDR3 spans 13 residues. Here the CDR3 DNA reads TGTGCCACCAGTAGAGGGGCGAGGGAGACCCAGTACTTC. Its translation is CATSRGARETQYF.

The chain joins TRBV5-5 to TRBJ2-1, with TRBD1 as a possible D gene (7 bases). The CDR3 sequence is 17 residues long. V lost 4 bases and J 4 bases, leaving 21 bases between the germline ends. Germline assignment: CDR1 SGHKS and CDR2 YYEKEE (reference sequence). In DNA form, the CDR3 reads TGTGCCAGCAGCGTAAGCGCGGGACAGCAACCTTACAATGAGCAGTTCTTC. Its translation is CASSVSAGQQPYNEQFF. Looking up the rest from reference TRBV5-5 and TRBJ2-1 gives the full variable domain: DAGVTQSPTHLIKTRGQQVTLRCSPISGHKSVSWYQQVLGQGPQFIFQYYEKEERGRGNFPDRFSARQFPNYSSELNVNALLLGDSALYLCASSVSAGQQPYNEQFFGPGTRLTVL.

This chain connects TRBV12-3 or TRBV12-4 to TRBJ2-1; the D gene could be TRBD1 or TRBD2 (5 bases each). V was shortened by 8 bases and J by 6 bases, with 14 bases between the two germline ends. This CDR3 has 13 residues. In DNA, the CDR3 is TGTGCCAGCCGCGTCGATGGGGGCAATGAGCAGTTCTTC. Encoded protein: CASRVDGGNEQFF.

The genes are TRBV29-1 and TRBJ1-4; no firm D call. The CDR3 has 14 amino acids. Between the trimmed V and J ends, which lost 5 bases and 0 bases, there was a span of 10 bases. Germline assignment: CDR1 SQVTM and CDR2 ANQGSEA. CDR3 in amino acids: CSVKYSATNEKLFF. For the CDR3, the DNA is TGCAGCGTTAAGTACTCAGCAACTAATGAAAAACTGTTTTTT.

This chain uses TRBV19 with TRBJ1-3; D unclear. V was cut by 9 bases and J by 1 base, with 13 bases left in between. Looked up from germline, CDR1 is LNHDA and CDR2 is SQIVND (reference sequence). This CDR3 is built from 14 residues. CDR3 protein: CASQASNSGNTIYF. The DNA of the CDR3 is TGTGCCAGCCAAGCCTCGAATTCTGGAAACACCATATATTTT.

V and J are TRBV7-2 and TRBJ1-6; a possible D gene is TRBD1 (5 bases). V shed 1 base and J shed 0 bases, with 10 bases lying between them. This CDR3 comprises 17 residues. Germline CDR1 SGHTA, CDR2 FQGNSA. The CDR3 sequence is CASSLVDRSSYNSPLHF. The CDR3 DNA is TGTGCCAGCAGCTTAGTCGACAGAAGCTCCTATAATTCACCCCTCCACTTT.

This chain connects TRBV27 to TRBJ2-3, with 9 bases fitting TRBD2. The V and J ends lost 8 bases and 1 base, in that order; junction bases with no gene match: 4. Germline V gene sequence: CDR1 MNHEY, CDR2 SMNVEV (reference sequence). The CDR3 has 14 residues. The CDR3: CASQTSGRTDTQYF. The CDR3 nucleotides read TGTGCCAGCCAGACTAGCGGCCGCACAGATACGCAGTATTTT.

DNA for the CDR3: TGTGCCAGCAGCTTCTCAGTGGAACCCGAGCAGTACGTC. The encoded protein is CASSFSVEPEQYV. V usage is TRBV5-8 and J usage is TRBJ2-7, with no clear D. The CDR3 contains 13 residues. Trimming stripped 2 bases from V and 6 bases from J, with 12 bases between. Per germline, CDR1 SGHTS and CDR2 YDEGEE.

The rearrangement links TRBV2 to TRBJ2-1, with D hard to call. This CDR3 is built from 13 residues. Per germline, CDR1 SNHLY and CDR2 FYNNEI. Trimming removed 1 base at V and 9 bases at J, with 10 bases between. The CDR3 region is CASSEDNRSEQFF. The CDR3 coding sequence is TGTGCCAGCAGTGAAGATAATCGGAGTGAGCAGTTCTTC.

This chain uses TRBV4-3 with TRBJ2-3; 7 positions agree with TRBD2. The CDR3 sequence is 16 residues long. Per germline, CDR1 LGHNA and CDR2 YSLEER. J gave up 1 base and V 1 base, and 5 bases lay outside the gene matches. The CDR3 is CASSQGLAGGTDTQYF. The CDR3 DNA reads TGCGCCAGCAGCCAAGGGCTGGCGGGGGGCACAGATACGCAGTATTTT.

The genes are TRBV5-1 and TRBJ2-5, with TRBD2 identical over 8 bases. Germline CDR1 and CDR2: SGHRS and YFSETQ. V lost 2 bases, J lost 2 bases, and 2 bases stayed unmatched. The CDR3 runs to 14 residues. CDR3 DNA sequence: TGCGCCAGCAGCTTCCAGCGGGAGCAAGAGACCCAGTACTTC. Its translation: CASSFQREQETQYF.